This TCR beta chain originates from a study of T cells after yellow fever vaccination. About the research overall: The fractions with low cell numbers were processed using SMART-Seq v4 Ultra Low Input.

Study-wide findings and caveats: The booster response re-showed most primary clones: around 96% CD4, approximately 90% CD8.

The V and J ends lost 2 bases and 7 bases, in that order; junction bases with no gene match: 5. Germline V gives CDR1 SGHRS, CDR2 YFSETQ. The CDR3 runs to 14 residues. This clonotype was seen a few times. What it recognizes is unknown. UMIs were added to TCR cDNA along with a universal primer site when it was made by 5'RACE template switching. TCRdb processed the 5' RACE reads anew with MiXCR; each CDR3 protein has one entry. The data contain some 560,000 distinct CDR3 sequences, 17% of them singletons. The V and J genes are TRBV5-1 and TRBJ1-4; 7 bases map to TRBD1. Sequences were derived from PBMCs, sampled 4 to 5 days after the first yellow fever vaccination. This TCR came from a man aged 18 to 30 who received the YFV17D yellow fever vaccine. The chain's CDR3 is CASSFKGASEKLFF. CDR3 DNA sequence: TGCGCCAGCAGCTTTAAGGGGGCGAGTGAAAAACTGTTTTTT.